Following are 25 T cell receptor beta chains from one sample sequenced in a study of cytomegalovirus exposure and HLA in healthy donors. 13 Jbeta primers and 60 Vbeta primers were used for the PCR. Using immunoSEQ multiplex PCR, the repertoire was profiled, and TCRdb retains in-frame clones only, with some absent. Among 99,000 or so clones, over 9.5% were seen once, and the ten largest hold 16%. The material sequenced was PBMCs. The receptors were sampled from a man aged 40-55 years in good health and CMV-seropositive.

This chain joins TRBV5-4 and TRBJ2-1; 8 bases are shared with TRBD2. V was clipped by 6 bases and J by 5 bases; unmatched bases: 7. This CDR3 has 14 amino acids. The V gene's germline CDR1 is SGHNT and CDR2 YYREEE (reference sequence). The CDR3 DNA follows: TGTGCCAGCACCTTTAGCGGGAACGACAATGAGCAGTTCTTC. It codes for CASTFSGNDNEQFF.

This clone was detected a few times. The J gene is TRBJ1-2, the V gene TRBV30; tentatively, D is TRBD1 (5 bases). The length of the CDR3 is 14 residues. Germline lookup yields CDR1 GTSNPN and CDR2 SVGIG (reference sequence). The germline V and J ends were trimmed by 2 bases and 4 bases, with 14 bases remaining between them. The CDR3 sequence: CAWSSQAGLYGYTF. CDR3 bases: TGTGCCTGGAGTTCGCAGGCGGGGCTCTATGGCTACACCTTC.

This clone has a handful of counts. J is TRBJ1-2 and V is TRBV27; D is possibly TRBD1 (6 bases). Germline-derived CDR1 and CDR2 are MNHEY and SMNVEV (reference sequence). Deletions cut 3 bases from V and 6 bases from J, with 17 bases between. This CDR3 spans 15 amino acids. CDR3 amino acids: CASSFGGGRWDGYTF. CDR3 nucleotides: TGTGCCAGCAGTTTCGGGGGGGGGCGCTGGGATGGCTACACCTTC.

This chain uses TRBV14 with TRBJ2-7; 10 nucleotides agree with TRBD2. V gave up 4 bases and J gave up 4 bases; unmatched junction bases: 10. The CDR3 contains 16 residues. The V gene's germline CDR1 is SGHDN and CDR2 FVKESK. For the CDR3, the DNA is TGTGCCAGCAGCCCCACCATGACTAGCGGGCGGTACGAGCAGTACTTC. It yields the protein CASSPTMTSGRYEQYF.

The chain has TRBV6-1 and TRBJ1-1, with D perhaps TRBD1 (5 bases). The germline V gene encodes CDR1 MNHNS and CDR2 SASEGT. V lost 7 bases and J 3 bases, leaving 9 bases between the germline ends. This CDR3 comprises 12 residues. The CDR3 coding sequence is TGTGCCAGCACTCGACAGTACACTGAAGCTTTCTTT. Its translation is CASTRQYTEAFF.

This chain connects TRBV6-5 to TRBJ2-7; D gene unclear. CDR1 and CDR2 from the germline V gene are MNHEY and SVGAGI. The CDR3 length is 13 residues. V was shortened by 0 bases and J by 2 bases, with 5 bases between the two germline ends. Written as DNA, the CDR3 is TGTGCCAGCAGTTACTCAGACACCTACGAGCAGTACTTC. Residues: CASSYSDTYEQYF.

This clone has just a few counts. V and J are TRBV6-5 and TRBJ2-2, with TRBD1 matching 8 bases. Germline V gives CDR1 MNHEY, CDR2 SVGAGI. V was pared by 5 bases and J by 7 bases, with 6 bases of the junction left unmatched. The CDR3 is 14 residues long. The CDR3 here is CASSRTGLSGELFF. The CDR3 DNA follows: TGTGCCAGCAGTAGGACAGGGTTGAGCGGGGAGCTGTTTTTT.

This clone occurred a few times. The V and J genes are TRBV2 and TRBJ2-5; 9 bases match TRBD2. The CDR3 is made up of 15 amino acids. V lost 4 bases and J lost 6; bases outside the gene matches: 9. Germline-derived CDR1 and CDR2 are SNHLY and FYNNEI. The CDR3 nucleotides are TGTGCCAGCAGTGGGCGGGAGGGCCTTCAAAAGACCCAGTACTTC. It specifies CASSGREGLQKTQYF.

V is TRBV28 and J is TRBJ2-5, with 13 bases matching TRBD2. Germline assignment: CDR1 MDHEN and CDR2 SYDVKM. The J segment lost 5 bases and the V segment lost 5 bases, leaving 17 bases of the junction unmatched. The CDR3 is 19 amino acids. The CDR3 is CASSLPRGLAGQKVETQYF. Written as DNA, the CDR3 is TGTGCCAGCAGTCTTCCACGGGGACTAGCGGGACAAAAGGTGGAGACCCAGTACTTC.

The rearrangement uses TRBV9 and TRBJ2-2, with D possibly being TRBD1 (5 bases). Germline V CDR1 and CDR2: SGDLS, YYNGEE. The CDR3 runs to 16 residues. Between the trimmed V and J ends, which lost 0 bases and 1 base, there was a span of 10 bases. CDR3 in amino acids: CASSVAVTVNTGELFF. The CDR3, as DNA: TGTGCCAGCAGCGTAGCGGTGACAGTGAACACCGGGGAGCTGTTTTTT.

This clone was picked up a small number of times. The chain recombines TRBV6-1 with TRBJ2-3; maybe TRBD2 (6 bases). The CDR3 is 16 amino acids. Trimming took off 2 bases at V and 5 bases at J, with 17 bases between the two ends. The germline CDR1 and CDR2 sequences are MNHNS and SASEGT. CDR3: CASSERGGGIGDTQYF. The CDR3 bases are TGTGCCAGCAGTGAAAGGGGTGGCGGGATAGGAGATACGCAGTATTTT.

V gene TRBV7-3 combines with J gene TRBJ1-1, with D possibly matching TRBD1 (6 bases). V was clipped by 5 bases and J by 5 bases, with 15 bases between them. Germline CDR1 SGHTA, CDR2 FQGTGA. The CDR3 is 14 residues long. In nucleotides, the CDR3 is TGTGCCAGCAGCGTGATGGGGGGGCGGACTGAAGCTTTCTTT. Its protein product is CASSVMGGRTEAFF.

This clone appeared once. V is TRBV19 and J is TRBJ1-2, with D perhaps matching TRBD1 (6 bases). V was trimmed by 5 bases and J by 1 base, leaving 14 bases between them. Germline CDR1 LNHDA, CDR2 SQIVND (reference sequence). CDR3 size: 15 residues. CDR3 bases: TGTGCCAGTAGTCTGGCAGGGGCCGATAACTATGGCTACACCTTC. Translation: CASSLAGADNYGYTF.

This clone was observed a handful of times. This chain uses TRBV18 with TRBJ2-1; TRBD2 is a possible D gene (5 bases). The CDR3 totals 18 residues. In germline, CDR1 is KGHSH, CDR2 LQKENI. V shed 6 bases and J shed 1 base, with 22 bases lying between them. The CDR3 DNA sequence: TGTGCCAGCTCTCCCCGGTCGGTCGGGGTTGGATCCTACAATGAGCAGTTCTTC. Residues: CASSPRSVGVGSYNEQFF.

This clone was seen a handful of times. The J gene is TRBJ1-1, the V gene TRBV5-6; TRBD1 is a possible D gene (6 bases). The CDR3 totals 15 residues. CDR1 is SGHDT and CDR2 is YYEEEE in the germline V gene. Trimming pared 4 bases from V and 2 bases from J, leaving 15 bases between. The CDR3 here is CASSRGTTFNTEAFF. The CDR3 region has the DNA TGTGCCAGCAGCAGAGGGACAACGTTTAACACTGAAGCTTTCTTT.

The rearrangement links TRBV7-8 to TRBJ1-2; TRBD1 aligns across 9 bases. The J segment lost 4 bases and the V segment lost 3 bases, leaving 6 bases of the junction unmatched. Looked up from germline, CDR1 is SGHVS and CDR2 is FQNEAQ. CDR3 length equals 15 residues. CDR3 bases: TGTGCCAGCAGCTTCCAGGACAGGGGATTCTATGGCTACACCTTC. This sequence encodes CASSFQDRGFYGYTF.

The V gene is TRBV28, the J gene TRBJ1-2; 9 bases fit TRBD1. CDR1 MDHEN and CDR2 SYDVKM come from the germline V gene. Germline trimming cut 6 bases from V and 4 bases from J; bases unmatched to any gene: 6. The CDR3 totals 14 residues. CDR3 DNA sequence: TGTGCCAGCAGCCAAGGACAGGGGCTCTATGGCTACACCTTC. Translating gives CASSQGQGLYGYTF.

This clone has just a few counts. The genes are TRBV5-5 and TRBJ1-4, with 7 bases that match TRBD1. Germline values: CDR1 SGHKS, CDR2 YYEKEE (reference sequence). Trimming removed 4 bases from V and 5 bases from J; junction bases left unmatched: 11. This CDR3 is built from 16 residues. The CDR3 DNA is TGTGCCAGCAGCCAAACGAAGGACAGGAGGAATGAAAAACTGTTTTTT. Translation gives CASSQTKDRRNEKLFF.

On this clone itself: A read error is likely, as this CDR3 ends without the conserved phenylalanine or tryptophan. The V call is TRBV30, the J call TRBJ2-4; 10 bases agree with TRBD1. The CDR3 totals 19 residues. Trimming at V came to 1 base and at J to 0 bases, leaving 12 bases not matched to a gene. CDR1 and CDR2 (germline): GTSNPN, SVGIG (reference sequence). The CDR3 here is CAWSGDRGDYTVAKNIQYV. In DNA, the CDR3 is TGTGCCTGGAGTGGGGACAGGGGAGACTACACAGTAGCCAAAAACATTCAGTACGTC.

The chain recombines TRBV27 with TRBJ2-5; TRBD2 aligns across 10 bases. Germline CDR1 and CDR2: MNHEY and SMNVEV (reference sequence). With 0 bases clipped from V and 6 bases from J, the junction kept 7 bases outside the gene matches. There are 16 residues in the CDR3. The CDR3 DNA follows: TGTGCCAGCAGTTTATCGAGGACTAGCGGAGCCAAGACCCAGTACTTC. Encoded protein: CASSLSRTSGAKTQYF.

This clone was observed a handful of times. This sequence joins TRBV2 and TRBJ2-5, with D perhaps TRBD1 (7 bases). CDR3 length: 14 residues. The germline gives CDR1 SNHLY, CDR2 FYNNEI. V lost 3 bases, J lost 4 bases, and 12 bases lay in between. CDR3 bases: TGTGCCAGCAGTGACCGACAGGGAGGAGAGACCCAGTACTTC. It yields the protein CASSDRQGGETQYF.

V gene TRBV1 combines with J gene TRBJ2-5; TRBD2 is the table's D call and was not checked against the DNA. TRBV1 is given as a pseudogene. The CDR3 has 15 amino acids. The CDR3 reads CTIKPAGDGAETQYF. In nucleotides, the CDR3 is TGCACCATCAAGCCGGCGGGGGATGGGGCCGAGACCCAGTACTTC.

The table lists this clone with a few counts. This chain joins TRBV6-1 and TRBJ1-3; 9 bases match TRBD1. Germline values: CDR1 MNHNS, CDR2 SASEGT. The CDR3 has 15 residues. J gave up 0 bases and V 6 bases, and 3 bases lay outside the gene matches. CDR3 protein: CASSRDRASGNTIYF. The DNA of the CDR3 is TGTGCCAGCAGCCGGGACAGGGCCTCTGGAAACACCATATATTTT.

V and J are TRBV6-6 and TRBJ1-2, with 7 bases aligning to TRBD1. The CDR3 covers 15 residues. After removal of 7 bases from V and 4 bases from J, the junction contained 12 bases not matched to a gene. Germline V gives CDR1 MNHNY, CDR2 SVGAGI (reference sequence). CDR3 sequence (DNA): TGTGCCAGCATGGCCCCCCAGGGGGGAAGCTATGGCTACACCTTC. Residues: CASMAPQGGSYGYTF.

This clone was found a few times. The genes are TRBV19 and TRBJ2-3; perhaps TRBD2 as D (6 bases). Trimming took 2 bases from V and 9 from J, leaving 12 bases between them. Germline CDR1 is LNHDA and CDR2 is SQIVND (reference sequence). The CDR3 runs 13 residues. The CDR3 is CASSINREVTQYF. The CDR3 bases are TGTGCCAGTAGTATAAATAGGGAGGTCACGCAGTATTTT.